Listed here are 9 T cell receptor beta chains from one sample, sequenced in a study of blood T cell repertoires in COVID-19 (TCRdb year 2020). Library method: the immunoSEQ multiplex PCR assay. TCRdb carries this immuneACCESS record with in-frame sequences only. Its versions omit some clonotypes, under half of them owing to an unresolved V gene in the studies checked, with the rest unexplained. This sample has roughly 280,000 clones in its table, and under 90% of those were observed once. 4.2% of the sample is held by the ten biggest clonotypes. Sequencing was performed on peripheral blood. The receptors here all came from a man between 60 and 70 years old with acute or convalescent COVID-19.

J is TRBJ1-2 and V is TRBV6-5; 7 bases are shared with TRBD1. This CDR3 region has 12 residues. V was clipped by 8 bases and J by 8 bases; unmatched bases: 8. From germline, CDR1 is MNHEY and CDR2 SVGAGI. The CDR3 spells CASLARGIGYTF. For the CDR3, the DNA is TGTGCCAGCTTGGCCAGGGGGATCGGCTACACCTTC.

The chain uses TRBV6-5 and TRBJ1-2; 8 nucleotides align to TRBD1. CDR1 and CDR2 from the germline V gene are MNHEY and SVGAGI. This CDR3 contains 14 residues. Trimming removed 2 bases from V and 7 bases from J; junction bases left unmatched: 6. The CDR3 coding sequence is TGTGCCAGCAGTTACCGGGACAGGTTCTTTGGCTACACCTTC. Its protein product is CASSYRDRFFGYTF.

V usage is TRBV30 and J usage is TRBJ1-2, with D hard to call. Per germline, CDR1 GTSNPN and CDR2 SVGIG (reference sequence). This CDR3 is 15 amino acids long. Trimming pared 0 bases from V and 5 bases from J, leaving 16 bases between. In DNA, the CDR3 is TGTGCCTGGAGTGTACGAGGAGGCAGACCATATGGCTACACCTTC. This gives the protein CAWSVRGGRPYGYTF.

Here the CDR3 DNA reads TGTGCCAGCAGTTCCCAGGGTCTCCAGCCCCAGCATTTT. Its protein is CASSSQGLQPQHF. The V and J genes are TRBV28 and TRBJ1-5, with a possible D match to TRBD1 (5 bases). This CDR3 comprises 13 residues. Germline CDR1 and CDR2: MDHEN and SYDVKM. Trimming took off 4 bases at V and 7 bases at J, with 11 bases between the two ends.

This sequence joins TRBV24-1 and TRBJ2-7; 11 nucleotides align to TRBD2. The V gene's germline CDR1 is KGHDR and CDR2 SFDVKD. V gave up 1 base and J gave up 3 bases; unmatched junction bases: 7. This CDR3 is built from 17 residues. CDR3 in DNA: TGTGCCACCAGTGATTTACTTGGGACTAGCGGATACTACGAGCAGTACTTC. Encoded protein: CATSDLLGTSGYYEQYF.

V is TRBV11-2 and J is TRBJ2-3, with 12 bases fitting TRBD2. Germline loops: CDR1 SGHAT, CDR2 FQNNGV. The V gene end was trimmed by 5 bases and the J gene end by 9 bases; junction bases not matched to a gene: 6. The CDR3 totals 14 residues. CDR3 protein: CASSPTSGSKTQYF. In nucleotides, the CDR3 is TGTGCCAGCAGCCCGACTAGCGGGAGTAAGACGCAGTATTTT.

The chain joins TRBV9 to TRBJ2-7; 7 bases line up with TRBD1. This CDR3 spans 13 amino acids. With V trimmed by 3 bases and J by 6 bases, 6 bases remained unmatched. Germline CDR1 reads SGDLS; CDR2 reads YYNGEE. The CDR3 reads CASSGRDRAEQYF. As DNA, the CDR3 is TGTGCCAGCAGCGGTAGAGACAGGGCCGAGCAGTACTTC.

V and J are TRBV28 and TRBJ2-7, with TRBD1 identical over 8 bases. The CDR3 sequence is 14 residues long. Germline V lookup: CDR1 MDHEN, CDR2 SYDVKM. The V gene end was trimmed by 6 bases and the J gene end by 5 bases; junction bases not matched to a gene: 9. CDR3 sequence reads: CASRTGTGPHEQYF. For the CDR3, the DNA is TGTGCCAGCAGGACCGGGACAGGCCCTCACGAGCAGTACTTC.

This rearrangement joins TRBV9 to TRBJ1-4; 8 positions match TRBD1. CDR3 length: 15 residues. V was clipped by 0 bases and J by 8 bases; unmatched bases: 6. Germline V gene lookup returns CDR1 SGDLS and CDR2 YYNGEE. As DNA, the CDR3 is TGTGCCAGCAGCGTAGGGACAGGGATTGGGGAAAAACTGTTTTTT. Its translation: CASSVGTGIGEKLFF.